Reported below is one T cell receptor (beta chain). This clone was counted between two and nine times. Its antigen is still unknown. No per-base quality is available; no much larger clone lies one base away. V is shortened by 2 bases, J by 3 bases, and the region joining them spans 4 bases. The CDR3 sequence holds 12 residues, the cysteine and phenylalanine included. Only the CDR3 region is kept as DNA, spanning 36 bases read in frame from base 1. The germline V gene supplies CDR1 ENHRY and CDR2 SYGVKD. These data are taken from a study of T cell changes during pregnancy in multiple sclerosis (dated by TCRdb to between 2018 and 2021). In the study overall: In women with multiple sclerosis, the researchers looked at how the T cell repertoire shifted as pregnancy progressed.

The library came from the immunoSEQ multiplex PCR assay. TCRdb stores this immuneACCESS table with in-frame sequences only. Part of the clones is absent; in the studies checked, under half of the shortfall reflects unresolved V genes, and no reason is known for the rest. The sample table contains approximately 18,000 clones; only one count was recorded for more than 75% of them. Roughly 14% of the sample goes to the ten largest clones. Sequencing was performed on CD8+ T cells from peripheral blood mononuclear cells, taken in the third trimester of pregnancy. The V gene is TRBV10-3 and the J gene is TRBJ1-1, with the D gene uncertain. This TCR derives from a female donor in good health, enrolled as a control in a pregnancy study. The DNA sequence is given as TGTGCCATCAGTGAGCGGGACACTGAAGCTTTCTTT. Translated, this is CAISERDTEAFF.